Following are 10 T cell receptor beta chains from one sample sequenced in a study of shared clonotypes between healthy human individuals. Produced via immunoSEQ multiplex PCR; TCRdb's table is partial and in-frame only. The data contain around 1.1 million clones, roughly 80% of them singletons. Source material: memory CD4+ T cells from PBMCs. Specified subset: CD45RA-negative fraction. All receptors come from a man younger than 35 in good health. Some clones in this sample may be carry-over from other donors' samples.

This rearrangement joins TRBV5-6 to TRBJ2-1; TRBD1 agrees at 7 bases. CDR3 size: 16 residues. In germline, CDR1 is SGHDT, CDR2 YYEEEE. Losses at the gene ends were 0 bases for V and 7 bases for J; bases not matched to a gene: 10. The CDR3 sequence: CASSLDLGTVTNEQFF. The CDR3 DNA sequence: TGTGCCAGCAGCTTGGACCTCGGGACAGTAACGAATGAGCAGTTCTTC. The full variable domain, completed using reference TRBV5-6 and TRBJ2-1, is DAGVTQSPTHLIKTRGQQVTLRCSPKSGHDTVSWYQQALGQGPQFIFQYYEEEERQRGNFPDRFSGHQFPNYSSELNVNALLLGDSALYLCASSLDLGTVTNEQFFGPGTRLTVL.

The CDR3: CASSWAGLYGYTF. The CDR3 nucleotides read TGTGCCAGCAGCTGGGCAGGGCTCTATGGCTACACCTTC. The gene calls are TRBV11-2 and TRBJ1-2; the D gene is possibly TRBD1 (5 bases). Germline values: CDR1 SGHAT, CDR2 FQNNGV. The CDR3 loop spans 13 amino acids. The V end lost 4 bases, the J end lost 4 bases, and 10 bases lay between the germline ends.

The chain couples TRBV2 to TRBJ2-1; perhaps TRBD1 as D (6 bases). Per germline, CDR1 SNHLY and CDR2 FYNNEI. Trimming left V 6 bases short and J 6 bases short, with 9 bases between. The CDR3 spans 12 residues. The CDR3 spells CASREQGNEQFF. Here the CDR3 DNA reads TGTGCCAGCAGAGAACAGGGCAATGAGCAGTTCTTC.

The V call is TRBV29-1, the J call TRBJ2-5, with D possibly TRBD1 on 6 matching bases. Deletions cut 7 bases from V and 4 bases from J, with 13 bases between. Germline V gene data show CDR1 as SQVTM and CDR2 as ANQGSEA. This CDR3 region has 12 residues. The CDR3 nucleotides read TGCAGCGCAAAGACAGGAGGAGAGACCCAGTACTTC. Amino acids: CSAKTGGETQYF. Drawing the rest from reference TRBV29-1 and TRBJ2-5, the complete variable domain is SAVISQKPSRDICQRGTSLTIQCQVDSQVTMMFWYRQQPGQSLTLIATANQGSEATYESGFVIDKFPISRPNLTFSTLTVSNMSPEDSSIYLCSAKTGGETQYFGPGTRLLVL.

V usage is TRBV5-4 and J usage is TRBJ1-2; D perhaps matches TRBD1 (6 bases). This CDR3 is 15 amino acids long. Germline CDR1 is SGHNT and CDR2 is YYREEE (reference sequence). V shed 4 bases and J shed 4 bases, with 17 bases lying between them. This CDR3 reads CASSLPPQGAYGYTF. As DNA, the CDR3 is TGTGCCAGCAGCCTTCCCCCACAGGGCGCCTATGGCTACACCTTC.

The V gene is TRBV29-1, the J gene TRBJ1-1, with D unclear. Trimming removed 4 bases at V and 1 base at J, with 16 bases between. Germline V gene data show CDR1 as SQVTM and CDR2 as ANQGSEA. CDR3 length equals 15 residues. Here the CDR3 DNA reads TGCAGCGTTGTTTCTCAAAATCATGAGAACACTGAAGCTTTCTTT. It encodes CSVVSQNHENTEAFF. The full variable domain, completed using reference TRBV29-1 and TRBJ1-1, is SAVISQKPSRDICQRGTSLTIQCQVDSQVTMMFWYRQQPGQSLTLIATANQGSEATYESGFVIDKFPISRPNLTFSTLTVSNMSPEDSSIYLCSVVSQNHENTEAFFGQGTRLTVV.

V gene TRBV28 combines with J gene TRBJ2-5; D is uncertain. Between the trimmed V and J ends, which lost 6 bases and 4 bases, there was a span of 9 bases. CDR3 length equals 12 residues. Germline CDR1 MDHEN, CDR2 SYDVKM. CDR3 residues: CASSPMGETQYF. Here the CDR3 DNA reads TGTGCCAGCAGCCCAATGGGAGAGACCCAGTACTTC. Full variable domain (missing parts from reference TRBV28 and TRBJ2-5): DVKVTQSSRYLVKRTGEKVFLECVQDMDHENMFWYRQDPGLGLRLIYFSYDVKMKEKGDIPEGYSVSREKKERFSLILESASTNQTSMYLCASSPMGETQYFGPGTRLLVL.

V gene TRBV5-4 combines with J gene TRBJ1-1; D is uncertain. V lost 2 bases to trimming and J lost 1 base, with 6 bases between them. Per germline, CDR1 SGHNT and CDR2 YYREEE (reference sequence). CDR3 length: 13 amino acids. CDR3 sequence: CASSFDQNTEAFF. The CDR3 coding sequence is TGTGCCAGCAGCTTTGATCAGAACACTGAAGCTTTCTTT.

The V gene is TRBV28, the J gene TRBJ1-1; TRBD1 might be the D (6 bases). V was clipped by 8 bases and J by 11 bases, with 36 bases between them. Germline values: CDR1 MDHEN, CDR2 SYDVKM. This CDR3 is built from 18 residues. This CDR3 is CASAVSGGVKGLPGSAFF. The CDR3, as DNA: TGTGCCAGCGCCGTCTCGGGGGGCGTAAAGGGGCTACCTGGGTCGGCTTTCTTT.

The chain employs TRBV18 and TRBJ2-3; unclear D gene. CDR1 KGHSH and CDR2 LQKENI come from the germline V gene. Trimming took off 3 bases at V and 5 bases at J, with 6 bases between the two ends. The CDR3 has 12 amino acids. The chain's CDR3 is CASSPSIDTQYF. The CDR3 DNA reads TGTGCCAGCTCACCCTCTATAGATACGCAGTATTTT.